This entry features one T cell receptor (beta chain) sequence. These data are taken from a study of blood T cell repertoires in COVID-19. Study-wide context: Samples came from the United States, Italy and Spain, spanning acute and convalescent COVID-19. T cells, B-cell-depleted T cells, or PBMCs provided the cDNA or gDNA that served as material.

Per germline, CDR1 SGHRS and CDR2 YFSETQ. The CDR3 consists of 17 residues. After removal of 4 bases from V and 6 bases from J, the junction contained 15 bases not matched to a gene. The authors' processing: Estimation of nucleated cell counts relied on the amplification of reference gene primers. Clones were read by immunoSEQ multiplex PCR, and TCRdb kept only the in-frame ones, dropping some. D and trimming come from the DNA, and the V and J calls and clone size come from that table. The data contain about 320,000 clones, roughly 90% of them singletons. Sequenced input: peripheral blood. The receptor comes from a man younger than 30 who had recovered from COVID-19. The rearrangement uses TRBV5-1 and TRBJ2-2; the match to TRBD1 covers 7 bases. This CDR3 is CASSHYSQGLGAGELFF. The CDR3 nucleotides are TGCGCCAGCAGCCACTACTCACAGGGGTTGGGCGCCGGGGAGCTGTTTTTT.